The present entry profiles one T cell receptor (beta chain) with its context. What it binds is unknown. TCRdb keeps only in-frame clones here, not all; method: immunoSEQ multiplex PCR. There are 20,000 to 25,000 clones in the sample; about 71% occur only once, and less than 20% lies in the top ten. The rectum was sampled with one to two pinch biopsies at colonoscopy. This sample is part of a study of pediatric ulcerative colitis. This CDR3 is 15 amino acids long. The V gene's germline CDR1 is MNHEY and CDR2 SVGAGI. The ends were cut back, 0 bases at V and 2 bases at J, with 10 bases in the middle. Broader study findings: Blood-derived T cells may be present in rectal pinch biopsies.

This rearrangement joins TRBV6-5 to TRBJ2-5, with TRBD2 as a possible D gene (6 bases). The sequencing sample was made of gut tissue. The TCR originated in a boy younger than 18 with severe ulcerative colitis. Written as DNA, the CDR3 is TGTGCCAGCAGTTACTCCCTAGCGACTCAAGAGACCCAGTACTTC. Residues: CASSYSLATQETQYF.